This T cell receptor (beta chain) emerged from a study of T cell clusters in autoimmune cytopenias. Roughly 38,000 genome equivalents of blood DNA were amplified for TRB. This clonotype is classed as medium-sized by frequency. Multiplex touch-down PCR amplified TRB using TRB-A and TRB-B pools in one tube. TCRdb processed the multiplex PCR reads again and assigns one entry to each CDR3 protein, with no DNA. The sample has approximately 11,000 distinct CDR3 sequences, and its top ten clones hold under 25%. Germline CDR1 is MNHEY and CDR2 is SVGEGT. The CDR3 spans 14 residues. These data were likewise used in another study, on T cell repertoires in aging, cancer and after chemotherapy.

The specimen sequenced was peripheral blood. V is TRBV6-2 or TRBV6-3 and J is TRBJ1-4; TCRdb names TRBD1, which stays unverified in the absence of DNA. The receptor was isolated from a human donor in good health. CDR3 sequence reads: CASSYPGQGEKLFF.